This T cell receptor beta chain was sequenced during a study of blood T cell repertoires in COVID-19. Across the study: The analysed material was cDNA or gDNA that came from T cells, B-cell-depleted T cells, or PBMCs.

The CDR3 runs to 17 residues. Germline V gene sequence: CDR1 SEHNR, CDR2 FQNEAQ (reference sequence). Trimming stripped 4 bases from V and 0 bases from J, with 16 bases between. Clones were sequenced by immunoSEQ multiplex PCR, and TCRdb holds only the in-frame ones, with some missing. In the table there are over 200,000 clones, 70% to 90% of which are singletons. Categorization into cohorts depended on clinical history that participants reported. The sample taken for sequencing was PBMCs or T cells enriched from blood (not recorded which). This TCR was sampled from a woman in her forties or fifties who had recovered from COVID-19. V is TRBV7-9 and J is TRBJ1-3; D might be TRBD1 (5 bases). CDR3 amino acids: CASSSPLTDFSGNTIYF. The CDR3 DNA follows: TGTGCCAGCAGCTCGCCGTTGACAGACTTCTCTGGAAACACCATATATTTT.